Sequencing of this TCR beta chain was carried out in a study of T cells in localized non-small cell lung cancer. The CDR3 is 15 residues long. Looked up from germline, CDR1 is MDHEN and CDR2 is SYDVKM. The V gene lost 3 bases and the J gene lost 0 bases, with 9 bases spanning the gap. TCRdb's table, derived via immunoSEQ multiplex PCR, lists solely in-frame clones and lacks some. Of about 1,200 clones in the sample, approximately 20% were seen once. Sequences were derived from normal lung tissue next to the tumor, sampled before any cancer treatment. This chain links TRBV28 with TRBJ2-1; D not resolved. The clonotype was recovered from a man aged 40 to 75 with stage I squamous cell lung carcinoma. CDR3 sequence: CASSFPSRSYNEQFF. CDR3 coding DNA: TGTGCCAGCAGTTTCCCATCCCGCTCCTACAATGAGCAGTTCTTC.